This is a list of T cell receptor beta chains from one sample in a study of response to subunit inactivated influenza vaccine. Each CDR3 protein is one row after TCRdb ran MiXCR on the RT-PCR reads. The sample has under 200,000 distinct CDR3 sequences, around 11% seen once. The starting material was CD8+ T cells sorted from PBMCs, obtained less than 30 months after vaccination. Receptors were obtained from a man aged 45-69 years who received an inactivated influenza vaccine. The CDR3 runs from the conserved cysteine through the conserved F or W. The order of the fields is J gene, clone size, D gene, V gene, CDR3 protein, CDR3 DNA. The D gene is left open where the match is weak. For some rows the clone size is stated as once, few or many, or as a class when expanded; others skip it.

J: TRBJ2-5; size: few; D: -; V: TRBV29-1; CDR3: CSVVRADRPQGTQYF; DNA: TGCAGCGTTGTTAGGGCGGACAGACCTCAAGGGACCCAGTACTTC
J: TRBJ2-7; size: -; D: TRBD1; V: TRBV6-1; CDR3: CASSTSGTGDYEQYF; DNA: TGTGCCAGCAGTACATCCGGGACAGGTGACTACGAGCAGTACTTC
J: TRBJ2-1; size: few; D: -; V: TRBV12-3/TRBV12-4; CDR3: CASSLRGAVYNEQFF; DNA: TGTGCCAGCAGTTTACGGGGGGCTGTATACAATGAGCAGTTCTTC
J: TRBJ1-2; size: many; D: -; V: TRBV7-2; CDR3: CASSLEYIKDYGYTF; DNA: TGTGCCAGCAGCTTAGAGTATATAAAGGACTATGGCTACACCTTC
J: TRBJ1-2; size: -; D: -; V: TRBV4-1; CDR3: CASSQDPGSNYGYTF; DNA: TGCGCCAGCAGCCAAGATCCCGGCAGTAACTATGGCTACACCTTC
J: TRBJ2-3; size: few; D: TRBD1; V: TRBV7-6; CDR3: CASSLARPLQGVLDTQYF; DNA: TGTGCCAGCAGCTTAGCTCGACCGCTACAGGGGGTTTTAGATACGCAGTATTTT
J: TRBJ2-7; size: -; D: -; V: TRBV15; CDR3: CATSSEGDEQYF; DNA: TGTGCCACCAGTTCAGAAGGGGACGAGCAGTACTTC
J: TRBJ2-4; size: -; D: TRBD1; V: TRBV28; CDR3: CASSRDRAELGFDIQYF; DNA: TGTGCCAGCAGTCGGGACAGGGCTGAACTGGGTTTCGACATTCAGTACTTC
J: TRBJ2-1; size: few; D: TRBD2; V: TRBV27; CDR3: CASSLGSGVYNEQFF; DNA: TGTGCCAGCAGTTTAGGGAGCGGGGTATACAATGAGCAGTTCTTC
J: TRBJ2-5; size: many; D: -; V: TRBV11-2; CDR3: CASRSRVTGRETQYF; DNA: TGTGCCAGCAGATCCAGGGTCACCGGCCGTGAGACCCAGTACTTC
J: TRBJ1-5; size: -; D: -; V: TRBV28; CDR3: CASSLSPMTGGSNQPQHF; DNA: TGTGCCAGCAGCTTATCCCCAATGACAGGAGGTAGCAATCAGCCCCAGCATTTT
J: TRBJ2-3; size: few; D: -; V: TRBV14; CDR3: CASSQAVVGVGRTDTQYF; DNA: TGTGCCAGCAGCCAAGCTGTAGTGGGAGTGGGTCGCACAGATACGCAGTATTTT
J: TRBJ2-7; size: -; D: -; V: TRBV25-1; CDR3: CASSEGVSYEQYF; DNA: TGTGCCAGCAGTGAGGGGGTGAGTTACGAGCAGTACTTC
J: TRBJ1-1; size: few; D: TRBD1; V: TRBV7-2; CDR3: CASSLSTGYTEAFF; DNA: TGTGCCAGCAGCTTGTCGACAGGGTATACTGAAGCTTTCTTT
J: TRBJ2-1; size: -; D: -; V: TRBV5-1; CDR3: CASTRGEASYNEQFF; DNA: TGCGCCAGCACGAGGGGGGAGGCTTCCTACAATGAGCAGTTCTTC